One and the same sample provided the 5 T cell receptor beta chains below, sequenced in a study of T cell repertoires in cytomegalovirus infection. TCRdb reanalysed the reads using MiXCR and keeps one entry per CDR3 protein. The sample has around 740,000 distinct CDR3 sequences, about 40% seen once. Sample: PBMCs. The receptors stem from a human donor in good health (CMV status not recorded). Some clones in this sample may be carry-over from other donors' samples.

The chain is built from TRBV28 and TRBJ2-1; D remains unclear. This CDR3 region has 14 residues. CDR1 MDHEN and CDR2 SYDVKM come from the germline V gene. V was shortened by 3 bases and J by 1 base, with 7 bases between the two germline ends. This chain's CDR3 is CASSFHPSYNEQFF. The CDR3 DNA reads as TGTGCCAGCAGTTTTCATCCTTCCTACAATGAGCAGTTCTTC.

There are a few counts of this clonotype. V gene TRBV6-8 combines with J gene TRBJ1-1; no clear D. The CDR3 has 13 amino acids. The germline V gene encodes CDR1 MNHGY and CDR2 SAAAGT. V was trimmed by 5 bases and J by 4 bases, leaving 11 bases between them. As DNA, the CDR3 is TGTGCCAGCAGTATAGACTTGAGCACTGAAGCTTTCTTT. Its translation is CASSIDLSTEAFF.

The chain carries TRBV24-1 and TRBJ2-2; 8 bases line up with TRBD1. J was trimmed by 0 bases and V by 3 bases; bases with no gene match: 2. CDR3 length: 16 amino acids. Germline V CDR1 and CDR2: KGHDR, SFDVKD. As DNA, the CDR3 is TGTGCCACCAGTGATCTGGGACAGGCGAACACCGGGGAGCTGTTTTTT. Translated, it gives CATSDLGQANTGELFF.

This clonotype has just one count. The rearrangement joins TRBV25-1 to TRBJ2-1; perhaps TRBD2 as D (7 bases). V lost 6 bases and J 0 bases, leaving 18 bases between the germline ends. The germline gives CDR1 MGHDK, CDR2 SYGVNS. This CDR3 has 17 residues. The CDR3 protein is CASRSGGLAASYNEQFF. The CDR3 DNA reads TGTGCCAGCAGATCCGGGGGGCTAGCGGCCTCCTACAATGAGCAGTTCTTC.

This clonotype was seen ten or more times. This chain joins TRBV7-2 and TRBJ1-5, with TRBD1 matching 11 bases. The CDR3 runs 15 residues. The germline V gene encodes CDR1 SGHTA and CDR2 FQGNSA. The ends lost 6 bases at V and 3 bases at J; junction bases unmatched: 4. The CDR3 loop reads CASRLDRGPNQPQHF. CDR3 DNA: TGTGCCAGCAGACTGGACAGGGGGCCCAATCAGCCCCAGCATTTT.